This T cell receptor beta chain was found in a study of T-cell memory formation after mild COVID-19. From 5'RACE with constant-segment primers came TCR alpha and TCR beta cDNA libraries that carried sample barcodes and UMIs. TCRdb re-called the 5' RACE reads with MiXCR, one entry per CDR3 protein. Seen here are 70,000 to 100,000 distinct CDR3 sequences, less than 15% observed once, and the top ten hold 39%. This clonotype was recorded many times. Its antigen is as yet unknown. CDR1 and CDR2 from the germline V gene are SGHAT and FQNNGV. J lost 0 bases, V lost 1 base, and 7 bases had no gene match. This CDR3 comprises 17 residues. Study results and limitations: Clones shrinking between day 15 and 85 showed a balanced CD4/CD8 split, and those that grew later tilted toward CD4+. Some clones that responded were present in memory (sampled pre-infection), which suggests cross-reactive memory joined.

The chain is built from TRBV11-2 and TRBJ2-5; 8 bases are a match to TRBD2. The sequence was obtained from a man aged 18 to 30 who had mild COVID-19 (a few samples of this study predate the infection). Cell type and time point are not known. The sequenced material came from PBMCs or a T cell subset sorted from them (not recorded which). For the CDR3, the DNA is TGTGCCAGCAGCTTAGTACCAGCGGGGGCCTACCAAGAGACCCAGTACTTC. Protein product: CASSLVPAGAYQETQYF.